Below, one TCR beta chain is given with its context. This clonotype was counted many times. This receptor's antigen is unknown. The input lacks base qualities; no much larger clone sits a single base away. The library came from RACE. Sequencing was performed on a NextSeq 500. During library preparation, unique molecular identifiers were attached to individual cDNA molecules so that TCRs could be counted in a quantitative, reproducible way. Each blood RNA sample was used to sequence both TCR alpha and TCR beta chains. As for how the authors treated the data: A median of about 87,000 TCRs per sample was observed, with a range of about 20,000 to 690,600. V, J and CDR3 annotation of the TCR reads was performed with the Decombinator software suite. Every sample was subsampled to the same number of TCRs (28,000) for the PS versus PT1 abundance plots. TCRs were defined as expanded if absent before sensitization and observed at least eight times at the 2-week time point. Using fastp at Q25 and MiXCR, TCRdb reprocessed the public reads and kept productive beta chains. Duplicate CDR3 protein sequences are folded into a single record with the most common DNA and genes. The V and J calls were determined by TCRdb, not by the authors. Recorded for this sample are roughly 380,000 distinct CDR3 sequences; approximately 5% of them occurred a single time. In total, the top ten clones hold about 2.5% of the sample.

Per the publication, the time point label means: pre-sensitization, week 0. This sample's treatment or condition label indicates: therapeutic diphenylcyclopropenone sensitization with weekly scalp DPC. At each patch-test visit, blood was drawn before the patch test was applied. Patients were eligible if aged 18 to 70, diagnosed with alopecia and judged suitable for DPC therapy, and pregnant patients were excluded. Total RNA was extracted from unfractionated whole blood collected in Tempus Blood RNA tubes. From cysteine to phenylalanine, the CDR3 is 12 amino acids long. Left in the record is the CDR3 DNA by itself, 36 bases read in frame from the first base. V is trimmed back by 6 bases and J by 8 bases, and the junction contains 4 bases that no gene match accounts for. CDR1 and CDR2 are drawn from the germline V gene: SNHLY, FYNNEI. These data come from a study of human T cells and chemical hapten exposure listed by TCRdb under 2021. Regarding the research as a whole: For sensitization, 2% DPC in acetone was applied to a 2 cm by 2 cm area of upper inner arm skin. Throughout the approximately 24-week study period, patients were also given weekly therapeutic DPC doses on the scalp. Patch testing was done on the upper back using Finn chambers containing 0.01% DPC, and results were scored after 6 days according to International Contact Dermatitis Research Group standards. The patient cohort, mostly female, included alopecia areata with under or over 50% scalp involvement, alopecia totalis and alopecia universalis. Libraries were pooled for sequencing, and per-sample TCR yields varied mainly because of small differences in library volumes within the pool. This study followed changes in the peripheral blood TCR repertoire in vivo during primary and secondary sensitization of alopecia patients to the hapten diphenylcyclopropenone (DPC). Blood samples were taken from patients before sensitization (week 0) and at 2, 6 and about 24 weeks after DPC sensitization. Roughly 30 alopecia patients provided blood for TCR sequencing at one to four time points (pre-sensitization, 2, 6 and 24 weeks). The paper as a whole reports these results and caveats: Compared with pre-sensitization or healthy control sets, expanded TCRs formed significantly more large CDR3 similarity clusters, which is consistent with antigen-driven responses. Repeated subsampling changed both the strength of the expansion versus patch-test correlation and the threshold at which that correlation became significant. No change with DPC sensitization was found in the number of TCRs above 1 in 1000 frequency, and no evidence of global repertoire structure alterations was found. Patch test score was positively correlated with the number of PT1 expanded TCRs, with significance at thresholds 8, 16 and 32 but not at 4. Because every patient had alopecia, a presumed autoimmune disease, the patients' immune response might differ from that of healthy individuals.

Recombination joined TRBV2 with TRBJ2-1; a stretch of 7 junction bases matches TRBD1. The receptor's source is a woman aged 50 to 65 with alopecia areata. Some clones in this sample may be carry-over from other donors' samples. The sample here was whole blood, taken in connection with sensitization to the hapten diphenylcyclopropenone (DPC). The sequenced DNA: TGTGCCAGCAGACTTGACAGGGATGAGCAGTTCTTC. It translates as CASRLDRDEQFF. Outside the CDR3, residues come from the reference TRBV2 and TRBJ2-1 proteins, so the full variable domain is: EPEVTQTPSHQVTQMGQEVILRCVPISNHLYFYWYRQILGQKVEFLVSFYNNEISEKSEIFDDQFSVERPDGSNFTLKIRSTKLEDSAMYFCASRLDRDEQFFGPGTRLTVL.